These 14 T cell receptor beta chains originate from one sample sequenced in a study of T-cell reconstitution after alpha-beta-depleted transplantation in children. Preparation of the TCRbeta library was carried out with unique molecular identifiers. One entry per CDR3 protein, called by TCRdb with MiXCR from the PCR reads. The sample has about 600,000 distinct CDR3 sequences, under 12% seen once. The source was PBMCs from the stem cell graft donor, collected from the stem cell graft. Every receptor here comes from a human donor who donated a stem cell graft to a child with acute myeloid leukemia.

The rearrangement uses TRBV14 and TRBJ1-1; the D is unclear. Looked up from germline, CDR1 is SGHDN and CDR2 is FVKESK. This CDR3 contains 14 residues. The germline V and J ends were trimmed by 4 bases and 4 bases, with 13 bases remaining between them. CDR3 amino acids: CASSPGFRSTEAFF. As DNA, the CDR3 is TGTGCCAGCAGCCCTGGGTTCAGGAGCACTGAAGCTTTCTTT.

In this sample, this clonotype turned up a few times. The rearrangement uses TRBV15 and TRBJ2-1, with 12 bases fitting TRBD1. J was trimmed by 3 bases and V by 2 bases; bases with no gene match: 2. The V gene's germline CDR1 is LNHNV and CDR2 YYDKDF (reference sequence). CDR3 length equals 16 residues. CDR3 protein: CATSRRDRGHYNEQFF. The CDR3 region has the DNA TGTGCCACCAGCAGAAGGGACAGGGGGCACTACAATGAGCAGTTCTTC.

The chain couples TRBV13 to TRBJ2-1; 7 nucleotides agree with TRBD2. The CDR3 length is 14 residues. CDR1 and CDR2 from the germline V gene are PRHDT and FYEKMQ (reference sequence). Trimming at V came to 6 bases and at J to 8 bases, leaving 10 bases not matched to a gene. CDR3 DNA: TGTGCCAGCAGACCTGCTGGCGGGAGAGATGAGCAGTTCTTC. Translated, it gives CASRPAGGRDEQFF.

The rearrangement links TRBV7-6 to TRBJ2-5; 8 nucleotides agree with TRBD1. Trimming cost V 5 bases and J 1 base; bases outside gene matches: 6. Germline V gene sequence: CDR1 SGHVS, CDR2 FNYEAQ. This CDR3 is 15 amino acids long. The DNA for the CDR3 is TGTGCCAGCAGCCGGCAAGGACAGGGCCAAGAGACCCAGTACTTC. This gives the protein CASSRQGQGQETQYF.

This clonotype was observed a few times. The CDR3 DNA follows: TGCAGCCCTGAGGGGTCCTACGAGCAGTACTTC. It codes for CSPEGSYEQYF. The chain is built from TRBV29-1 and TRBJ2-7, with D possibly called TRBD1 or TRBD2 (5 bases each). V was pared by 8 bases and J by 1 base, with 9 bases between. This CDR3 is built from 11 residues. Germline-derived CDR1 and CDR2 are SQVTM and ANQGSEA.

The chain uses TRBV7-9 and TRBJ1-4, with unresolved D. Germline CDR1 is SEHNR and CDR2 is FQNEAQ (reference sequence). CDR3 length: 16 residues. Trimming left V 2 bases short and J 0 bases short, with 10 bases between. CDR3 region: CASSLLEDSTNEKLFF. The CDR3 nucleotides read TGTGCCAGCAGCTTACTGGAGGACTCAACTAATGAAAAACTGTTTTTT.

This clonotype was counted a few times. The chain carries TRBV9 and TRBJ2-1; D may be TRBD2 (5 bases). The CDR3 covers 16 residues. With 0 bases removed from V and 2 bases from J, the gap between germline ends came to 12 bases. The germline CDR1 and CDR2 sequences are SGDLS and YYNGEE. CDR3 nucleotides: TGTGCCAGCAGCGTAGGGGCGGGTACCGCCTACAATGAGCAGTTCTTC. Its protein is CASSVGAGTAYNEQFF. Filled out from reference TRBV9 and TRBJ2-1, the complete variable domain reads DSGVTQTPKHLITATGQRVTLRCSPRSGDLSVYWYQQSLDQGLQFLIQYYNGEERAKGNILERFSAQQFPDLHSELNLSSLELGDSALYFCASSVGAGTAYNEQFFGPGTRLTVL.

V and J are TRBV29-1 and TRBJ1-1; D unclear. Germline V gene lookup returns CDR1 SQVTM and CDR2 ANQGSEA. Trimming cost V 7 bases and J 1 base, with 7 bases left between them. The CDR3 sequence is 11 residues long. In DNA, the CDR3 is TGCAGCGGACTCCAGAACACTGAAGCTTTCTTT. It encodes CSGLQNTEAFF.

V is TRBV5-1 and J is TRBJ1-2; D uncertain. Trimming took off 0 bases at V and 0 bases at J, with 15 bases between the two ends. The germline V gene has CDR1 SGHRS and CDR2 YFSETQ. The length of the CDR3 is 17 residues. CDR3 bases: TGCGCCAGCAGCTTGGCGACCCGTGGCAGCTCTAACTATGGCTACACCTTC. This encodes CASSLATRGSSNYGYTF.

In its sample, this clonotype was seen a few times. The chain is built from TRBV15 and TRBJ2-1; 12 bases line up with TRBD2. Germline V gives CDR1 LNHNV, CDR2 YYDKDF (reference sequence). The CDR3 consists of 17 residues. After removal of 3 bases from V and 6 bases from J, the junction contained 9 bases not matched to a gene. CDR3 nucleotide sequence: TGTGCCACCAGCAGGGGTTTTCCGGGACTAGCGGGCAATGAGCAGTTCTTC. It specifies CATSRGFPGLAGNEQFF.

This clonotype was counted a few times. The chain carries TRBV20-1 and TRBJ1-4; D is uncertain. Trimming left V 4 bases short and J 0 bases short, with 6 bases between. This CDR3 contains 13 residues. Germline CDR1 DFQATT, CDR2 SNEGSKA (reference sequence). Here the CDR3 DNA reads TGCAGTGCTATTCTTGCAACTAATGAAAAACTGTTTTTT. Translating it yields CSAILATNEKLFF.

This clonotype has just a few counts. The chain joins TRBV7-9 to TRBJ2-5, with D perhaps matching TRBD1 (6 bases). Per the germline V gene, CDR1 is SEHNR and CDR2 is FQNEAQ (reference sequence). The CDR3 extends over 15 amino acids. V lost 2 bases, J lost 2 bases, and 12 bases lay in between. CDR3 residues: CASSLWAQGQETQYF. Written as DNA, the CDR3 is TGTGCCAGCAGCTTATGGGCCCAGGGGCAAGAGACCCAGTACTTC.

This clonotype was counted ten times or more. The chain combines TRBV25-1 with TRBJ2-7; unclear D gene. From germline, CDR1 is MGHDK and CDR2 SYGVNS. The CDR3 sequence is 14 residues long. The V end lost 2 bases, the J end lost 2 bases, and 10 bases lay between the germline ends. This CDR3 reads CASSERRAAYEQYF. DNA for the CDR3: TGTGCCAGCAGTGAACGAAGGGCTGCCTACGAGCAGTACTTC.

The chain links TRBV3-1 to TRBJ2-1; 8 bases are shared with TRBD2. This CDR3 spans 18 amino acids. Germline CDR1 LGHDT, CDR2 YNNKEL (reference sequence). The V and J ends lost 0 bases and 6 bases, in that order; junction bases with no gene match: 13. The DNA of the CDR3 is TGTGCCAGCAGCCAAGATCTAGTAGCGGGACCCCCTGGCAATGAGCAGTTCTTC. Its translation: CASSQDLVAGPPGNEQFF.